This TCR beta chain is drawn from a study of CD4 T cells in relation to SARS-CoV-2 and coronaviruses. Whole-study findings and limits: The cross-reactivity analysis covered only spike protein, not other viral proteins. In around 63% of donors, memory CD4+ clonotypes crossrecognized SARS-CoV-2 and at least one common cold coronavirus spike.

9.4 x 10^4 or so naive or memory CD4+ cells were cultured with CEF peptides for 9 to 10 days. As to this clone: Its specificity is not known.

CDR1 and CDR2 (germline): MGHRA, YSYEKL. Trimming removed 0 bases from V and 12 bases from J; junction bases left unmatched: 5. The CDR3 loop spans 14 amino acids. Profiled with immunoSEQ multiplex PCR; TCRdb holds only in-frame clones, not every one. This sample carries about 41,000 clones, nearly 85% of them seen once, and the ten largest clones take 1% to 1.5%. The TCR sequence derives from an adult with COVID-19. The gene calls are TRBV4-1 and TRBJ2-1, with TRBD2 identical over 10 bases. The specimen was naive CD4+ T cells from PBMCs, cultured in vitro. Subset given: naive CD4+ T cells isolated by negative enrichment. CDR3 nucleotides: TGCGCCAGCAGCCAAGAGGCTAGCGGGAGTAGGCAGTTCTTC. Translation gives CASSQEASGSRQFF.